This paragraph covers one T cell receptor beta chain sequence. In the authors' methods: It was from reference gene primer amplification that nucleated cell counts were estimated. Assay used: immunoSEQ multiplex PCR; TCRdb lists only in-frame clones, some missing. The DNA gave D and trimming, while V, J and clone size come from that table. The sample lists 150,000 to 200,000 clones, around 80% occurring once. This record belongs to a study of blood T cell repertoires in COVID-19. Trimming cost V 2 bases and J 5 bases; bases outside gene matches: 10. This CDR3 comprises 17 residues. The germline CDR1 and CDR2 sequences are SGHAT and FQNNGV.

The chain recombines TRBV11-2 with TRBJ2-1; 9 positions match TRBD2. The sample taken for sequencing was peripheral blood. The origin of this receptor is a man between 60 and 75 years old with acute or convalescent COVID-19. The CDR3 region is CASSLKLAGEGHNEQFF. CDR3 nucleotides: TGTGCCAGCAGCTTAAAACTAGCGGGTGAGGGCCACAATGAGCAGTTCTTC.